These 23 T cell receptor beta chains came from one sample sequenced in a study of OX40 agonist ivuxolimab in advanced cancers. Assay used: immunoSEQ multiplex PCR; TCRdb lists only in-frame clones, some missing. The sample records roughly 34,000 clones, 65% to 85% being singletons. The specimen comprised CD4+ or CD8+ T cells sorted from blood, sampled in a trial of the OX40 agonist ivuxolimab. These receptor sequences come from an adult with an advanced solid tumor such as melanoma, head and neck, liver or kidney cancer.

The rearrangement joins TRBV6-6 to TRBJ2-7; D unclear. With 5 bases removed from V and 4 bases from J, the gap between germline ends came to 12 bases. CDR1 is MNHNY and CDR2 is SVGAGI in the germline V gene (reference sequence). The CDR3 runs to 13 residues. This CDR3 reads CASSDKGFYEQYF. CDR3 coding DNA: TGTGCCAGCAGTGACAAGGGTTTTTACGAGCAGTACTTC.

V gene TRBV18 combines with J gene TRBJ2-5, with 8 bases aligning to TRBD1. The CDR3 contains 15 residues. The V and J ends lost 4 bases and 0 bases, in that order; junction bases with no gene match: 4. Germline CDR1 is KGHSH and CDR2 is LQKENI. CDR3 DNA: TGTGCCAGCTCACTAACAGGGGGGTACCAAGAGACCCAGTACTTC. Translation gives CASSLTGGYQETQYF.

The chain recombines TRBV4-1 with TRBJ2-1; the D gene is possibly TRBD1 (6 bases). Trimming cost V 3 bases and J 0 bases, with 15 bases left between them. Germline CDR1 is MGHRA and CDR2 is YSYEKL. The CDR3 runs 17 residues. The DNA for the CDR3 is TGCGCCAGCAGCCAGAAGGGGGACCTTACCTCCTACAATGAGCAGTTCTTC. It is translated as CASSQKGDLTSYNEQFF.

This chain connects TRBV6-1 to TRBJ2-5; D uncertain. Trimming stripped 8 bases from V and 3 bases from J, with 4 bases between. This CDR3 is built from 10 residues. Germline V CDR1 and CDR2: MNHNS, SASEGT. DNA of the CDR3: TGTGCCAGCTATGAAGAGACCCAGTACTTC. It encodes CASYEETQYF.

The CDR3 is CASSETMLGGELFF. CDR3 coding DNA: TGTGCCAGCAGTGAAACTATGCTCGGGGGGGAGCTGTTTTTT. The chain recombines TRBV2 with TRBJ2-2; unclear D gene. Trimming shortened V by 2 bases and J by 8 bases, and 12 bases separated the two germline ends. Germline CDR1 SNHLY, CDR2 FYNNEI. The CDR3 consists of 14 residues. The full variable domain, with the rest looked up from reference TRBV2 and TRBJ2-2, is EPEVTQTPSHQVTQMGQEVILRCVPISNHLYFYWYRQILGQKVEFLVSFYNNEISEKSEIFDDQFSVERPDGSNFTLKIRSTKLEDSAMYFCASSETMLGGELFFGEGSRLTVL.

The genes are TRBV18 and TRBJ2-7, with D perhaps matching TRBD1 (5 bases). The CDR3 is 14 amino acids. Germline V gene data show CDR1 as KGHSH and CDR2 as LQKENI. The V and J ends lost 4 bases and 3 bases respectively, with 13 bases between them. This CDR3 reads CASSLDRQNYEQYF. The CDR3 region has the DNA TGTGCCAGCTCACTTGACAGACAAAACTACGAGCAGTACTTC.

This chain uses TRBV11-2 with TRBJ2-2; 8 bases are shared with TRBD1. The CDR3 is made up of 15 amino acids. J was trimmed by 5 bases and V by 5 bases; bases with no gene match: 7. Germline V gene sequence: CDR1 SGHAT, CDR2 FQNNGV. The CDR3 sequence: CASSPTGGWTGELFF. DNA of the CDR3: TGTGCCAGCAGCCCTACAGGGGGTTGGACCGGGGAGCTGTTTTTT.

The J gene is TRBJ1-1, the V gene TRBV10-1, with D uncertain. The CDR3 spans 13 residues. V lost 4 bases, J lost 1 base, and 7 bases lay in between. Germline V gives CDR1 WNHNN, CDR2 SYGVQD (reference sequence). In DNA form, the CDR3 reads TGCGCCAGCAGTGCCCAGGAGAACACTGAAGCTTTCTTT. Translated: CASSAQENTEAFF.

The gene calls are TRBV6-1 and TRBJ1-1; TRBD1 is a possible D gene (6 bases). This CDR3 has 14 amino acids. V shed 6 bases and J shed 0 bases, with 11 bases lying between them. Germline V CDR1 and CDR2: MNHNS, SASEGT. The CDR3 reads CASRRDNMNTEAFF. CDR3 nucleotide sequence: TGTGCCAGCAGGAGGGACAACATGAACACTGAAGCTTTCTTT.

This clone was counted once. The CDR3 nucleotides read TGTGCCAGCAGCTTAGACGAGACCCCGGGACATAATGAGCAGTTCTTC. Translated, it gives CASSLDETPGHNEQFF. This chain links TRBV11-3 with TRBJ2-1, with a weak D call TRBD1 (6 bases). Germline V gene data show CDR1 as SGHNT and CDR2 as YENEEA. Trimming stripped 0 bases from V and 7 bases from J, with 16 bases between. The CDR3 loop spans 16 amino acids.

J is TRBJ2-2 and V is TRBV10-3; D might be TRBD2 (6 bases). Trimming cost V 2 bases and J 1 base, with 8 bases left between them. The germline CDR1 and CDR2 sequences are ENHRY and SYGVKD. CDR3 length: 15 amino acids. CDR3 loop: CAISEPGGNTGELFF. The CDR3 region has the DNA TGTGCCATCAGTGAGCCCGGGGGGAACACCGGGGAGCTGTTTTTT.

This chain joins TRBV5-4 and TRBJ2-1; 8 nucleotides line up with TRBD1. This CDR3 spans 17 amino acids. V was clipped by 4 bases and J by 7 bases; unmatched bases: 16. Germline V CDR1 and CDR2: SGHNT, YYREEE (reference sequence). The CDR3, as DNA: TGTGCCAGCAGCAGACAGGGGTCCCCAATTAAAATGAATGAGCAGTTCTTC. This gives the protein CASSRQGSPIKMNEQFF.

The rearrangement joins TRBV18 to TRBJ2-5; 7 nucleotides line up with TRBD1. With V trimmed by 3 bases and J by 2 bases, 0 bases remained unmatched. The germline V gene encodes CDR1 KGHSH and CDR2 LQKENI. CDR3 size: 13 residues. CDR3 coding DNA: TGTGCCAGCTCACCGGGACAGCAAGAGACCCAGTACTTC. Protein sequence: CASSPGQQETQYF. The whole variable domain, filled in from reference TRBV18 and TRBJ2-5, reads NAGVMQNPRHLVRRRGQEARLRCSPMKGHSHVYWYRQLPEEGLKFMVYLQKENIIDESGMPKERFSAEFPKEGPSILRIQQVVRGDSAAYFCASSPGQQETQYFGPGTRLLVL.

As to this clone: At one end the junction does not follow the germline gene, possibly because of a read error. V is TRBV6-9 and J is TRBJ1-5; TRBD1 might be the D (6 bases). Per the germline V gene, CDR1 is MNHGY and CDR2 is SVAAGI. The CDR3 sequence is 13 residues long. The CDR3 nucleotides read TGTGCCAGCAGTACAGGGAGCAACCAGCCCCAGCATTTT. Protein product: CASSTGSNQPQHF.

This chain connects TRBV29-1 to TRBJ2-1, with D possibly matching TRBD2 (5 bases). The CDR3 has 10 residues. CDR1 is SQVTM and CDR2 is ANQGSEA in the germline V gene. The V end lost 7 bases, the J end lost 5 bases, and 6 bases lay between the germline ends. CDR3: CSGGNNEQFF. CDR3 DNA sequence: TGCAGCGGAGGGAACAATGAGCAGTTCTTC.

This sequence joins TRBV7-9 and TRBJ2-2; possible D gene TRBD2, 6 bases. Germline-derived CDR1 and CDR2 are SEHNR and FQNEAQ (reference sequence). The CDR3 extends over 16 amino acids. Trimming left V 3 bases short and J 6 bases short, with 17 bases between. CDR3 in amino acids: CASSFVPAGAPGELFF. CDR3 bases: TGTGCCAGCAGCTTTGTTCCAGCGGGTGCGCCCGGGGAGCTGTTTTTT.

The chain recombines TRBV29-1 with TRBJ1-2; 7 bases fit TRBD1. The CDR3 is 11 residues long. Germline V gives CDR1 SQVTM, CDR2 ANQGSEA. With V trimmed by 3 bases and J by 6 bases, 1 base remained unmatched. The CDR3 DNA is TGCAGCGTTGACAGGGGGAATGGCTACACCTTC. Encoded protein: CSVDRGNGYTF.

The chain employs TRBV7-6 and TRBJ2-1, with 11 positions matching TRBD2. CDR3 length: 18 amino acids. V lost 1 base and J lost 8; bases outside the gene matches: 13. The germline gives CDR1 SGHVS, CDR2 FNYEAQ. The CDR3 nucleotides are TGTGCCAGCAGCTTAGTCGCCGTATTAGCGGGGGGGCTCGATGAGCAGTTCTTC. Protein: CASSLVAVLAGGLDEQFF. The whole variable domain, remainder taken from reference TRBV7-6 and TRBJ2-1, is GAGVSQSPRYKVTKRGQDVALRCDPISGHVSLYWYRQALGQGPEFLTYFNYEAQQDKSGLPNDRFSAERPEGSISTLTIQRTEQRDSAMYRCASSLVAVLAGGLDEQFFGPGTRLTVL.

The chain combines TRBV4-1 with TRBJ2-6; no definite D call. Germline V CDR1 and CDR2: MGHRA, YSYEKL. The CDR3 is 16 amino acids. Trimming stripped 0 bases from V and 4 bases from J, with 10 bases between. The CDR3 spells CASSQESIGGANVLTF. For the CDR3, the DNA is TGCGCCAGCAGCCAAGAAAGCATAGGAGGGGCCAACGTCCTGACTTTC.

The chain carries TRBV29-1 and TRBJ2-2; D is unclear. The CDR3 is 14 amino acids. V lost 7 bases, J lost 4 bases, and 16 bases lay in between. Germline V gene lookup returns CDR1 SQVTM and CDR2 ANQGSEA. CDR3 protein: CSGVRAGGTGELFF. The CDR3 DNA follows: TGCAGCGGGGTTAGGGCAGGTGGCACCGGGGAGCTGTTTTTT.

The rearrangement uses TRBV6-6 and TRBJ2-5; D uncertain. From germline, CDR1 is MNHNY and CDR2 SVGAGI (reference sequence). The CDR3 runs 12 residues. The V gene lost 6 bases and the J gene lost 4 bases, with 9 bases spanning the gap. The DNA of the CDR3 is TGTGCCAGCAGCCCCATAGCAGAGACCCAGTACTTC. Its translation is CASSPIAETQYF.

The V call is TRBV9, the J call TRBJ2-2; 7 nucleotides line up with TRBD1. The ends lost 4 bases at V and 1 base at J; junction bases unmatched: 10. This CDR3 spans 17 amino acids. CDR1 and CDR2 from the germline V gene are SGDLS and YYNGEE. CDR3 in DNA: TGTGCCAGCAGCCCAATCTCCCGACAGGGGAACACCGGGGAGCTGTTTTTT. Translating gives CASSPISRQGNTGELFF.

This clone was counted between two and nine times. The rearrangement uses TRBV6-1 and TRBJ1-4, with a possible D match to TRBD1 (5 bases). In germline, CDR1 is MNHNS, CDR2 SASEGT. The CDR3 totals 16 residues. Trimming cost V 3 bases and J 4 bases, with 15 bases left between them. CDR3 loop: CASSEGTLFGNEKLFF. CDR3 sequence (DNA): TGTGCCAGCAGTGAGGGGACCCTATTCGGTAATGAAAAACTGTTTTTT.